This TCR beta chain stems from a study of T cells in Graves' hyperthyroidism and ophthalmopathy. Notes on the study in general: Peripheral blood also featured most of the thyroid clonotypes expanded above 0.001. Stable hyperthyroidism was told apart from ophthalmopathy by a model built on 13 V-J features.

Amplified regions were TCR beta CDR3 sequences from RNA transcripts. Primed by the HTBI set, a first-round RT-PCR was run on the TCR CDR3. TCRdb reprocessed the multiplex PCR reads with MiXCR, giving one entry per CDR3 protein. The repertoire holds hundreds of thousands of distinct CDR3 sequences, around 13% seen once, with about 22% in the top ten. Germline V gene data show CDR1 as SGHRS and CDR2 as YFSETQ. The CDR3 contains 14 residues. The germline V and J ends were trimmed by 0 bases and 3 bases, with 9 bases remaining between them. This clonotype was picked up a small number of times. Its target is not known. PBMCs were derived from around 10 ml fresh peripheral blood.

The sequenced material came from blood. The clonotype comes from a woman aged 25 to 39 with Graves' hyperthyroidism. The chain recombines TRBV5-1 with TRBJ1-2; perhaps TRBD1 as D (5 bases). The chain's CDR3 is CASSLVGQDYGYTF. CDR3 in DNA: TGCGCCAGCAGCTTGGTGGGGCAGGACTATGGCTACACCTTC.